The next 9 T cell receptor beta chains were all read from a single sample in a study of regulatory dendritic cells for organ transplantation (dated by TCRdb to 2017 to 2019). The library was generated by the immunoSEQ multiplex PCR assay. TCRdb carries this immuneACCESS record with in-frame sequences only. Its versions omit some clonotypes, under half of them owing to an unresolved V gene in the studies checked, with the rest unexplained. The sample table shows about 12,000 clones, and about four fifths are seen once. The ten biggest clones cover 1% to 1.4% of the sample. Which antigens these TCRs recognize remains unknown. Sorted T cell subsets were CFSE-labeled and co-cultured for 4 to 5 days with allogeneic regulatory or mature dendritic cells at a 1:10 DC:T ratio. Sequencing was performed on naive CD8+ T cells from blood cultured with regulatory dendritic cells. The cell subset or site label on this specimen signifies: CD45RA+ naive T cells. Receptor source: a human donor in good health.

This clone was seen just once. This chain joins TRBV11-3 and TRBJ2-1, with 14 bases matching TRBD2. CDR3 length: 17 residues. V lost 5 bases to trimming and J lost 7 bases; unmatched junction nucleotides: 10. The germline gives CDR1 SGHNT, CDR2 YENEEA. Here the CDR3 DNA reads TGTGCCAGCAGCCCAAGGAAAGGACTAGCGGGGGGAAATGAGCAGTTCTTC. Encoded protein: CASSPRKGLAGGNEQFF.

The V and J genes are TRBV10-3 and TRBJ1-6, with a possible D match to TRBD1 (6 bases). Trimming cost V 8 bases and J 9 bases, with 17 bases left between them. The CDR3 covers 14 residues. Germline V gives CDR1 ENHRY, CDR2 SYGVKD. The CDR3 sequence is CAIGGEGEGSPLHF. CDR3 bases: TGTGCCATCGGGGGAGAGGGGGAGGGTTCACCCCTCCACTTT.

The chain employs TRBV27 and TRBJ1-5; TRBD1 agrees at 10 bases. This CDR3 region has 15 residues. Germline V gene sequence: CDR1 MNHEY, CDR2 SMNVEV (reference sequence). With V trimmed by 5 bases and J by 2 bases, 3 bases remained unmatched. In DNA form, the CDR3 reads TGTGCCAGCAGTCCCGGGACAGGGGGCAATCAGCCCCAGCATTTT. It specifies CASSPGTGGNQPQHF.

V usage is TRBV5-6 and J usage is TRBJ1-1; D is undetermined. V gave up 2 bases and J gave up 1 base, with 6 bases separating them. CDR3 size: 13 residues. Germline CDR1 reads SGHDT; CDR2 reads YYEEEE. The CDR3 bases are TGTGCCAGCAGCTTTGGAGGGAACACTGAAGCTTTCTTT. Amino acids: CASSFGGNTEAFF.

V usage is TRBV27 and J usage is TRBJ1-1, with 8 bases matching TRBD1. CDR3 length: 14 residues. Germline V gives CDR1 MNHEY, CDR2 SMNVEV (reference sequence). Unmatched junction bases numbered 3, after V lost 5 bases and J lost 1 base. CDR3 sequence (DNA): TGTGCCAGCAGTCCAGGACAGGGGAACACTGAAGCTTTCTTT. Translated, it gives CASSPGQGNTEAFF.

This rearrangement joins TRBV4-3 to TRBJ2-1; TRBD2 matches at 11 bases. This CDR3 is 15 amino acids long. Germline values: CDR1 LGHNA, CDR2 YSLEER. The J segment lost 9 bases and the V segment lost 4 bases, leaving 8 bases of the junction unmatched. CDR3 DNA: TGCGCCAGCAGCCCATATAGCGGGGGGGCGGTTGAGCAGTTCTTC. Residues: CASSPYSGGAVEQFF.

This clone has a handful of counts. This chain links TRBV4-3 with TRBJ2-2; D may be TRBD2 (5 bases). V was clipped by 0 bases and J by 3 bases, with 11 bases between them. This CDR3 contains 16 residues. The germline V gene has CDR1 LGHNA and CDR2 YSLEER. CDR3 nucleotides: TGCGCCAGCAGCCAAGATGAGGAGGAGTACACCGGGGAGCTGTTTTTT. The encoded protein is CASSQDEEEYTGELFF.

This rearrangement joins TRBV29-1 to TRBJ1-1; no clear D gene. V was trimmed by 0 bases and J by 6 bases, leaving 8 bases between them. There are 12 residues in the CDR3. Germline-derived CDR1 and CDR2 are SQVTM and ANQGSEA. The DNA of the CDR3 is TGCAGCGTTGAAGACGGGAGGCCTGAAGCTTTCTTT. The encoded protein is CSVEDGRPEAFF. The full variable domain, completed using reference TRBV29-1 and TRBJ1-1, is SAVISQKPSRDICQRGTSLTIQCQVDSQVTMMFWYRQQPGQSLTLIATANQGSEATYESGFVIDKFPISRPNLTFSTLTVSNMSPEDSSIYLCSVEDGRPEAFFGQGTRLTVV.

The gene calls are TRBV7-8 and TRBJ2-1, with 13 bases that match TRBD2. The CDR3 covers 15 residues. Germline lookup yields CDR1 SGHVS and CDR2 FQNEAQ. V was clipped by 4 bases and J by 6 bases; unmatched bases: 3. This CDR3 is CASSSTSGGGNEQFF. CDR3 coding DNA: TGTGCCAGCAGCTCAACTAGCGGGGGGGGCAATGAGCAGTTCTTC. The variable domain in full, completed from reference TRBV7-8 and TRBJ2-1, reads GAGVSQSPRYKVAKRGQDVALRCDPISGHVSLFWYQQALGQGPEFLTYFQNEAQLDKSGLPSDRFFAERPEGSVSTLKIQRTQQEDSAVYLCASSSTSGGGNEQFFGPGTRLTVL.